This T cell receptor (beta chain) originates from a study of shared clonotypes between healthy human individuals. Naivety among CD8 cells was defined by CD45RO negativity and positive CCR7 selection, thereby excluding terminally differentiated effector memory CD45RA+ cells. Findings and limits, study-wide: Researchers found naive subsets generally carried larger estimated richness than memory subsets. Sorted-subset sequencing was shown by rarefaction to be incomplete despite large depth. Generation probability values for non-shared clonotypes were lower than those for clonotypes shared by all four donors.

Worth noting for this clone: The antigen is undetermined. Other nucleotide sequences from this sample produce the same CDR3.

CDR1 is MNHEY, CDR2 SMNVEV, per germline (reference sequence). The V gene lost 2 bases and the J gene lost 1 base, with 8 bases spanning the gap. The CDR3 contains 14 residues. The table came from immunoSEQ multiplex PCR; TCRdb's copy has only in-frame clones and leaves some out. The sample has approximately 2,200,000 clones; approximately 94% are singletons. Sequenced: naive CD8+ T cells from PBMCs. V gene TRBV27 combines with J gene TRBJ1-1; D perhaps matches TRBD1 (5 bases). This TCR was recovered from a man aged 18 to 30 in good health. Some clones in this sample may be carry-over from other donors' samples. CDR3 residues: CASSLGGGNTEAFF. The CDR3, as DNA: TGTGCCAGCAGTTTAGGGGGGGGGAACACTGAAGCTTTCTTT.